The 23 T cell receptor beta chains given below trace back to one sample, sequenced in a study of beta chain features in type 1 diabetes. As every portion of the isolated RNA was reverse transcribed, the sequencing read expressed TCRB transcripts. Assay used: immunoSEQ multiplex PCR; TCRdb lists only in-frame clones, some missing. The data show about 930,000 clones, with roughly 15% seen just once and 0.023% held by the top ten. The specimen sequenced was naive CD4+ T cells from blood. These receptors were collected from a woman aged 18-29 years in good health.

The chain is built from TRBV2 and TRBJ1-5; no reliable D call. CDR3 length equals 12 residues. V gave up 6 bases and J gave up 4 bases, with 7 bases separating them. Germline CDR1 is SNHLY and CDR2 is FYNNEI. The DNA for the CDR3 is TGTGCCAGCAGGGGCCTGAATCAGCCCCAGCATTTT. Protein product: CASRGLNQPQHF.

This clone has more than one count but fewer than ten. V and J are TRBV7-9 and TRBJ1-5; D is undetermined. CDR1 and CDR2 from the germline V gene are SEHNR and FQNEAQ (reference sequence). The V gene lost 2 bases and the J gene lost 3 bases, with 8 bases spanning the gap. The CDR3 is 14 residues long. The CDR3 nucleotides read TGTGCCAGCAGCTTAATAGGGTCCAATCAGCCCCAGCATTTT. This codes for CASSLIGSNQPQHF.

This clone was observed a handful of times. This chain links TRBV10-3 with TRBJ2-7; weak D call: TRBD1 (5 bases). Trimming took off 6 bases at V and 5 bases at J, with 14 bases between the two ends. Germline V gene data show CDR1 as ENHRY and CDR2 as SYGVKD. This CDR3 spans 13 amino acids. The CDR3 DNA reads TGTGCCATCAGGGATATCAGGGCCCACGAGCAGTACTTC. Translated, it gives CAIRDIRAHEQYF.

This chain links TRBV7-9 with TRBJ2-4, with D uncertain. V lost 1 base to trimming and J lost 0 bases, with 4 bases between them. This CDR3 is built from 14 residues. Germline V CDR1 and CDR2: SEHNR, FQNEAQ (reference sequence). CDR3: CASSLGQAKNIQYF. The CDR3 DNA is TGTGCCAGCAGCTTAGGGCAAGCCAAAAACATTCAGTACTTC.

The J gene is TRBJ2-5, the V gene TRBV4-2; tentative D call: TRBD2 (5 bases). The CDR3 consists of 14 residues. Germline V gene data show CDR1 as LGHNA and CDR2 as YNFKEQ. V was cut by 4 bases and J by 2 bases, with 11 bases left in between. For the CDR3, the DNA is TGTGCCAGCAGCCTGGACTTGGCACAAGAGACCCAGTACTTC. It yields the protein CASSLDLAQETQYF.

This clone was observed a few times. The CDR3 nucleotides read TGTGCCAGCAGCCAAATTCCTCCCACTGGTGGCGGGAGTTCAGATACGCAGTATTTT. This sequence encodes CASSQIPPTGGGSSDTQYF. The chain has TRBV5-4 and TRBJ2-3; 7 nucleotides match TRBD2. Germline V gene sequence: CDR1 SGHNT, CDR2 YYREEE (reference sequence). The trim removed 4 bases at V and 4 bases at J, leaving 21 bases unmatched. The CDR3 loop spans 19 amino acids.

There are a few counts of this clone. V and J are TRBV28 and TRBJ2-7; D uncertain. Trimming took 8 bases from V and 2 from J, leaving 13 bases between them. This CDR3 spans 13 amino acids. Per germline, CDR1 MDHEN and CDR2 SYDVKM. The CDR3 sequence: CASGSGQTYEQYF. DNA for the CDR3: TGTGCCAGCGGGTCAGGTCAAACCTACGAGCAGTACTTC.

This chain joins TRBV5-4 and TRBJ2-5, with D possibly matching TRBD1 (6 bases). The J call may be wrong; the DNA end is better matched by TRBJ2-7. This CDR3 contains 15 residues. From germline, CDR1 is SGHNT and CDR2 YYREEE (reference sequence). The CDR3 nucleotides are TGTGCCAGCAGCTTTACAGGGTCGGGATTCTACGAGCAGTACTTC. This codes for CASSFTGSGFYEQYF.

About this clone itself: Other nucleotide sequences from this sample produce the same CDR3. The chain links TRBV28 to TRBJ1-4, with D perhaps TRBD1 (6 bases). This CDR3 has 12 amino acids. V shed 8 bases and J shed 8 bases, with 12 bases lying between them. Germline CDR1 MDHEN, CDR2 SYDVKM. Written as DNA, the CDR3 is TGTGCCAGCGGGCAGGGGAACGAAAAACTGTTTTTT. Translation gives CASGQGNEKLFF.

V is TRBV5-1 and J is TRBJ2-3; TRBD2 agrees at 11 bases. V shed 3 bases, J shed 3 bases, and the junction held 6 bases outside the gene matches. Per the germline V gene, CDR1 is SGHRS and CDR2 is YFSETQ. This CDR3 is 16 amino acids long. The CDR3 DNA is TGCGCCAGCAGCTACGTAGCGGGAGGGCAGACAGATACGCAGTATTTT. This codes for CASSYVAGGQTDTQYF.

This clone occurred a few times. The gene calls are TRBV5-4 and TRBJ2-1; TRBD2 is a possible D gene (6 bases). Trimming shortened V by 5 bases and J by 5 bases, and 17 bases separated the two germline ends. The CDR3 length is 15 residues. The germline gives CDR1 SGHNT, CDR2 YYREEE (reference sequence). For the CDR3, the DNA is TGTGCCAGCAGTCTGCGGGGTCGCTGGGACAATGAGCAGTTCTTC. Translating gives CASSLRGRWDNEQFF.

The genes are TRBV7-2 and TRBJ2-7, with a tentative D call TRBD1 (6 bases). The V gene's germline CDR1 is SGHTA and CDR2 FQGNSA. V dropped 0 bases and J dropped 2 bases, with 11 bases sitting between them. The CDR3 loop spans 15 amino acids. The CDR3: CASSLALDSPYEQYF. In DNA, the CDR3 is TGTGCCAGCAGCTTAGCCCTGGACAGCCCCTACGAGCAGTACTTC.

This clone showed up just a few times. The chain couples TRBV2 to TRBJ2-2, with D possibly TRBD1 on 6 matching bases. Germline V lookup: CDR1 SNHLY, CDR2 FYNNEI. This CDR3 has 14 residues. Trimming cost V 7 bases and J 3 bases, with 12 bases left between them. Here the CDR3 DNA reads TGTGCCAGCACTCTGGACAGATACACCGGGGAGCTGTTTTTT. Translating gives CASTLDRYTGELFF.

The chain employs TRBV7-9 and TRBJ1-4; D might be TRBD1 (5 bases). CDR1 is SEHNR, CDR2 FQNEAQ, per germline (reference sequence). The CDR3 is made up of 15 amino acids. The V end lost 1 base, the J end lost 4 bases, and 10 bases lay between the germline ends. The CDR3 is CASSLESGSNEKLFF. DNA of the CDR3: TGTGCCAGCAGCTTAGAATCAGGGAGTAATGAAAAACTGTTTTTT. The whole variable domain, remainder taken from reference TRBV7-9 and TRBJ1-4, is DTGVSQNPRHKITKRGQNVTFRCDPISEHNRLYWYRQTLGQGPEFLTYFQNEAQLEKSRLLSDRFSAERPKGSFSTLEIQRTEQGDSAMYLCASSLESGSNEKLFFGSGTQLSVL.

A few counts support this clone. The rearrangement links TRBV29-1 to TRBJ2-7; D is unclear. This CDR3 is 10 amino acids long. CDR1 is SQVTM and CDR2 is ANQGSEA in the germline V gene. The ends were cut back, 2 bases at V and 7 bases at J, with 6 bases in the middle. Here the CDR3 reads CSVEHGEQYF. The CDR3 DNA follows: TGCAGCGTTGAACATGGGGAGCAGTACTTC.

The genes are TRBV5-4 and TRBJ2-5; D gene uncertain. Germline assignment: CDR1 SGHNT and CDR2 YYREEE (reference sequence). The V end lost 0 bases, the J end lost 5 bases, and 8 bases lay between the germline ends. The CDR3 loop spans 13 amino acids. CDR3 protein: CASSLDSEETQYF. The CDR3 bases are TGTGCCAGCAGCTTGGACAGTGAGGAGACCCAGTACTTC.

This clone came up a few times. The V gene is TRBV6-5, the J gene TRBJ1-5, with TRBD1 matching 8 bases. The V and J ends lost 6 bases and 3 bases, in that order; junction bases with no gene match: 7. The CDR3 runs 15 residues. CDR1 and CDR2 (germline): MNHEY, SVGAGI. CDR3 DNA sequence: TGTGCCAGCAGGACCCGACAGGGGCACAATCAGCCCCAGCATTTT. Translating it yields CASRTRQGHNQPQHF.

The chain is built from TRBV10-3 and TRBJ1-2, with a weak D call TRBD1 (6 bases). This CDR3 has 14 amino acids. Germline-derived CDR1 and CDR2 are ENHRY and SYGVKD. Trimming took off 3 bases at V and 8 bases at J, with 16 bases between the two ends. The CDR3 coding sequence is TGTGCCATCAGTGAATGGGGGGCAGGGGAAGGCTACACCTTC. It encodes CAISEWGAGEGYTF.

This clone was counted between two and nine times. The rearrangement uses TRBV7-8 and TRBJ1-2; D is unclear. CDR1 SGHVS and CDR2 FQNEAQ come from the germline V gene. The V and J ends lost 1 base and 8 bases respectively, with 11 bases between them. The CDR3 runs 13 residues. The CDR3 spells CASSLDSSLGYTF. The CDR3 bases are TGTGCCAGCAGCTTAGATTCTTCGTTGGGCTACACCTTC.

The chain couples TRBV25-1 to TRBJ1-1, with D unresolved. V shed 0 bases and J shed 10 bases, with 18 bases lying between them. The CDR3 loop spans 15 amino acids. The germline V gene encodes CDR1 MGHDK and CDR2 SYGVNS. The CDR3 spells CASSEYSGFTQGAFF. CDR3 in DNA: TGTGCCAGCAGTGAATATAGCGGGTTCACACAAGGAGCTTTCTTT.

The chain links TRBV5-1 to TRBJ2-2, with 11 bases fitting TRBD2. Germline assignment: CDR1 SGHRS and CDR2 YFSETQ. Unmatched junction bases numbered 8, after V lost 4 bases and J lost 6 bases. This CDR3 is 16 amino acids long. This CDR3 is CASSTRLAGGAGELFF. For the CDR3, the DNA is TGCGCCAGCAGCACCCGCCTAGCGGGAGGCGCCGGGGAGCTGTTTTTT. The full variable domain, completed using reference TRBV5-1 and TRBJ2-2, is KAGVTQTPRYLIKTRGQQVTLSCSPISGHRSVSWYQQTPGQGLQFLFEYFSETQRNKGNFPGRFSGRQFSNSRSEMNVSTLELGDSALYLCASSTRLAGGAGELFFGEGSRLTVL.

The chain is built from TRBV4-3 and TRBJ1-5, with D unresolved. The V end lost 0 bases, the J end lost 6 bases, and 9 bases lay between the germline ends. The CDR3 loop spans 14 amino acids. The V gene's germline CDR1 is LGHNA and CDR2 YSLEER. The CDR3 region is CASSQDLDGQPQHF. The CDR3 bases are TGCGCCAGCAGCCAAGATTTGGACGGTCAGCCCCAGCATTTT.

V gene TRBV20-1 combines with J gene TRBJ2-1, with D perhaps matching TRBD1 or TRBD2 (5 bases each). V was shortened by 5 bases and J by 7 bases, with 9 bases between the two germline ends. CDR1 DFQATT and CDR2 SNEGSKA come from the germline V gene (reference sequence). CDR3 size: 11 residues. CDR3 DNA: TGCAGTGCTGGGGGACGGAATGAGCAGTTCTTC. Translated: CSAGGRNEQFF.